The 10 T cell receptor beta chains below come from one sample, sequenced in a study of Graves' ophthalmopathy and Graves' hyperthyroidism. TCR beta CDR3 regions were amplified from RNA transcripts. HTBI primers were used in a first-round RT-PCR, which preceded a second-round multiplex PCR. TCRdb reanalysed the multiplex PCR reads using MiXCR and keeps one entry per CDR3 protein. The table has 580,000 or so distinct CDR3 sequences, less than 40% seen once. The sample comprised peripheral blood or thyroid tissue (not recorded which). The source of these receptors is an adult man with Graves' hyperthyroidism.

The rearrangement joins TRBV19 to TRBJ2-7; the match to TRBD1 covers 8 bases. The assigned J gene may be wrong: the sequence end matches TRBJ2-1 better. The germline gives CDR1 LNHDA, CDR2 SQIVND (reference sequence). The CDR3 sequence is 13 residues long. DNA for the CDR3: TGTGCCAGTAGTACTCGACAGGGGAATGAGCAGTTCTTC. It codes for CASSTRQGNEQFF.

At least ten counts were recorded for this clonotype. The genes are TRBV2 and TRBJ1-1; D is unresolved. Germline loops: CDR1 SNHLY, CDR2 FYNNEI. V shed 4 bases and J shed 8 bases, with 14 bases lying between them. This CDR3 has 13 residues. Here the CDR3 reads CASSGLGGLEAFF. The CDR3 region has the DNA TGTGCCAGCAGTGGGCTGGGTGGCCTGGAAGCTTTCTTT.

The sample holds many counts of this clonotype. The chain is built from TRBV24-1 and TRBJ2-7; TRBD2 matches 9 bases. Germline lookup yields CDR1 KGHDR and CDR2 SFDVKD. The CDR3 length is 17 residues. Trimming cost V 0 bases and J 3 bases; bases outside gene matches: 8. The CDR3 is CATSDLADERGDYEQYF. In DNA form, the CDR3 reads TGTGCCACCAGTGATTTGGCCGACGAGCGGGGGGACTACGAGCAGTACTTC.

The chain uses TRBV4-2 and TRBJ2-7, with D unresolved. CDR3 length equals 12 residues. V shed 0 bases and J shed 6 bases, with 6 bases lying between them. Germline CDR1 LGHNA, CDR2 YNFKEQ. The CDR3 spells CASSQDRLEQYF. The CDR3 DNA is TGTGCCAGCAGCCAAGATCGGCTCGAGCAGTACTTC.

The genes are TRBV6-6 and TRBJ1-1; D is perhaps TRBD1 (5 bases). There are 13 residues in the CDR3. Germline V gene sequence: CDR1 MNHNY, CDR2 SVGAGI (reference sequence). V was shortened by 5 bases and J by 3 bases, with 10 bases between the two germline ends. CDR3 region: CASSTGLDTEAFF. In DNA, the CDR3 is TGTGCCAGCAGTACGGGACTAGACACTGAAGCTTTCTTT.

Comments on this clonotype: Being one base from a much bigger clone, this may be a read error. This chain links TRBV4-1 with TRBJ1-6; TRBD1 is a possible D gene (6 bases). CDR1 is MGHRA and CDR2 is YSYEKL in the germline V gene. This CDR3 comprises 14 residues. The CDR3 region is CASGQQGTGYFLHF. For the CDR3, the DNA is TGCGCCAGCGGCCAGCAGGGGACGGGTTATTTCCTCCACTTT.

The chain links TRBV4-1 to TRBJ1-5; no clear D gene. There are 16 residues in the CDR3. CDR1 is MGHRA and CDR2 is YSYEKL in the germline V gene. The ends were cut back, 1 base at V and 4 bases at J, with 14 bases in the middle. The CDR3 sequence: CASSQGSGAVNQPQHF. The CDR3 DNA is TGCGCCAGCAGCCAAGGGAGCGGAGCGGTAAATCAGCCCCAGCATTTT.

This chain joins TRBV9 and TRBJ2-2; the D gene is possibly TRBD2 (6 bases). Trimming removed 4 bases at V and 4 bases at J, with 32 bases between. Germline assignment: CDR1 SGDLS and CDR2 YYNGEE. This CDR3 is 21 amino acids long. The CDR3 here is CASSPLGGNTLKQTITGELFF. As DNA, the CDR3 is TGTGCCAGCAGCCCCCTTGGGGGGAATACCCTCAAACAAACAATCACCGGGGAGCTGTTTTTT.

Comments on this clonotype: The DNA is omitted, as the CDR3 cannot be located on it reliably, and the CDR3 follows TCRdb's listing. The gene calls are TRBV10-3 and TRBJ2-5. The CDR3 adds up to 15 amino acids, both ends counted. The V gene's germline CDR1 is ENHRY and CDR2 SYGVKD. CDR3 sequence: CAICSARIRQETQYF.

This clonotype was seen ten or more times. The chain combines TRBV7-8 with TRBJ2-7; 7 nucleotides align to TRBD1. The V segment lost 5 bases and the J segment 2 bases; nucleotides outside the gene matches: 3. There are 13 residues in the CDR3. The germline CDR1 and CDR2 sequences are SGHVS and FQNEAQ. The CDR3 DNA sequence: TGTGCCAGCAGCCGTACAGGGGCCTACGAGCAGTACTTC. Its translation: CASSRTGAYEQYF.